These T cell receptor beta chains were read from a single sample in a study of blood T cell repertoires in COVID-19. Clones were sequenced by immunoSEQ multiplex PCR, and TCRdb holds only the in-frame ones, with some missing. The repertoire holds more than 300,000 clones, 88% seen once, with 1.2% in the top ten. The specimen was PBMCs or T cells enriched from blood (not recorded which). These receptors all stem from a woman under 30 who had recovered from COVID-19. Both conserved end residues are part of each CDR3. A D gene is named only where the DNA matches it firmly. Clone sizes are given selectively: once, few, many, or a class where the clone is expanded.

cdr3_length j_call d_call v_call clone_size cdr3_aa cdr3_nt
20 TRBJ2-1 TRBD2 TRBV7-3 NA CASSLLGGALSQQVNNEQFF TGTGCCAGCAGCCTCCTCGGGGGGGCCCTCTCCCAGCAAGTCAACAATGAGCAGTTCTTC
17 TRBJ2-3 NA TRBV2 NA CASSEAGAGLRTDTQYF TGTGCCAGCAGTGAAGCCGGAGCCGGCCTGAGGACAGATACGCAGTATTTT
14 TRBJ1-5 NA TRBV3-1/TRBV3-2 NA CASSPTTVNQPQHF TGTGCCAGCAGCCCCACGACAGTAAATCAGCCCCAGCATTTT
14 TRBJ1-1 NA TRBV12-5 NA CASGLVEGEGEAFF TGTGCTAGTGGTTTGGTAGAGGGGGAGGGTGAAGCTTTCTTT
17 TRBJ1-3 TRBD1 TRBV28 once CASTPDRATYSGNTIYF TGTGCCAGCACTCCAGACAGGGCGACCTACTCTGGAAACACCATATATTTT
14 TRBJ2-3 NA TRBV10-3 NA CAISPHQSTDTQYF TGTGCCATCTCGCCCCACCAGAGCACAGATACGCAGTATTTT
13 TRBJ1-3 TRBD1 TRBV5-1 NA CASRQGSGNTIYF TGCGCCAGCAGACAGGGGTCAGGAAACACCATATATTTT
14 TRBJ1-6 TRBD1 TRBV2 NA CASRLGQVNSPLHF TGTGCCAGCAGACTGGGACAGGTGAATTCACCCCTCCACTTT
14 TRBJ2-7 TRBD1 TRBV4-2 once CASSPTGESYEQYF TGTGCCAGCAGCCCGACAGGGGAATCCTACGAGCAGTACTTC
15 TRBJ2-1 TRBD2 TRBV7-2 NA CASSQPGLAPNEQFF TGTGCCAGCAGCCAACCGGGACTAGCTCCAAATGAGCAGTTCTTC
13 TRBJ2-7 NA TRBV6-5 NA CASSWREGYEQYF TGTGCCAGCAGTTGGCGGGAAGGGTACGAGCAGTACTTC
15 TRBJ1-1 TRBD1 TRBV27 NA CASSLRGTGKTEAFF TGTGCCAGCAGTCTTCGGGGGACAGGGAAGACTGAAGCTTTCTTT
14 TRBJ2-5 TRBD2 TRBV11-3 NA CASSPAAGEETQYF TGTGCCAGCAGCCCCGCGGCGGGGGAAGAGACCCAGTACTTC
14 TRBJ1-1 TRBD1 TRBV9 NA CASSGGQVYTEAFF TGTGCCAGCAGCGGAGGACAGGTATACACTGAAGCTTTCTTT
15 TRBJ1-1 TRBD1 TRBV7-3 once CASSPRGVANSEAFF TGTGCCAGCAGCCCCAGGGGGGTGGCGAATTCTGAAGCTTTCTTT
16 TRBJ2-2 TRBD1 TRBV6-6 NA CASRIRTGVKTGELFF TGTGCCAGCAGAATTAGGACAGGGGTGAAGACCGGGGAGCTGTTTTTT